Described below is a single TCR beta chain sequence and its context. The data are from a study of blood T cell repertoires in COVID-19. Whole-study context: COVID-19 samples collected from the United States, Italy and Spain covered acute and convalescent phases.

The method was immunoSEQ multiplex PCR; TCRdb's version includes in-frame clones alone and lacks a portion of them. There are some 510,000 clones in the sample; 70% to 90% occur only once, and roughly 1.9% lies in the top ten. Trimming shortened V by 3 bases and J by 4 bases, and 15 bases separated the two germline ends. The CDR3 has 15 residues. The germline V gene encodes CDR1 SNHLY and CDR2 FYNNEI. In Cohort 3, a recovered donor had either two negative PCRs, clearance, or symptom resolution. The sequencing input was PBMCs or T cells enriched from blood (not recorded which). The chain carries TRBV2 and TRBJ1-2, with D maybe TRBD1 (5 bases). The sequence came from a woman in her thirties or forties who had recovered from COVID-19. CDR3 bases: TGTGCCAGCAGTGAGGAACGAAGACAGATCTATGGCTACACCTTC. As protein: CASSEERRQIYGYTF.